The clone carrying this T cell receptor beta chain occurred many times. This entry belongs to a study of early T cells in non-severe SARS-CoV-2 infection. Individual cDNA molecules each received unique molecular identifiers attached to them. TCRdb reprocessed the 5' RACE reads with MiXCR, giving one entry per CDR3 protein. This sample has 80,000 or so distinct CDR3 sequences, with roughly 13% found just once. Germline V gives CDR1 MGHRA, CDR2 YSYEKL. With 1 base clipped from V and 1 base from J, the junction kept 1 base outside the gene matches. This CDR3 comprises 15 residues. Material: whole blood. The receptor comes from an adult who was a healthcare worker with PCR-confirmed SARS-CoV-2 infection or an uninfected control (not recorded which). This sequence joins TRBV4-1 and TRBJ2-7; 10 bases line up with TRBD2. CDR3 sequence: CASSQVAGGSYEQYF. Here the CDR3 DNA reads TGCGCCAGCAGCCAAGTAGCGGGGGGTTCCTACGAGCAGTACTTC.